This TCR beta chain derives from a study of Graves' ophthalmopathy and Graves' hyperthyroidism. Study results and limitations: Predictions made by the model for ophthalmopathy progression reached 70.59% sensitivity and roughly 75% specificity. Blood was where most expanded thyroid clonotypes above 0.001 frequency also turned up.

CDR3 length equals 14 residues. V shed 2 bases and J shed 6 bases, with 11 bases lying between them. This clonotype came up many times. Its antigen is unidentified. The sequenced template was RNA, covering the TCR beta CDR3 region. First-round RT-PCR employed HTBI primers, with a second-round multiplex PCR after it. TCRdb recomputed calls from the multiplex PCR reads with MiXCR, one row per CDR3 protein. Here the sample spans a few hundred thousand distinct CDR3 sequences, about a sixth being singletons. The evidence that diagnosis relied on was clinical symptoms, serum thyroxine, TRAb, thyroid ultrasound and orbital computed tomography.

This sequence joins TRBV12-3 or TRBV12-4 and TRBJ1-5; tentative D call: TRBD1 (5 bases). This clonotype was sampled from an adult woman with stable Graves' hyperthyroidism. Sequencing used peripheral blood. The CDR3 nucleotides are TGTGCCAGCAGTTTAAGGGGTTTTGGTCAGCCCCAGCATTTT. This translates into CASSLRGFGQPQHF.